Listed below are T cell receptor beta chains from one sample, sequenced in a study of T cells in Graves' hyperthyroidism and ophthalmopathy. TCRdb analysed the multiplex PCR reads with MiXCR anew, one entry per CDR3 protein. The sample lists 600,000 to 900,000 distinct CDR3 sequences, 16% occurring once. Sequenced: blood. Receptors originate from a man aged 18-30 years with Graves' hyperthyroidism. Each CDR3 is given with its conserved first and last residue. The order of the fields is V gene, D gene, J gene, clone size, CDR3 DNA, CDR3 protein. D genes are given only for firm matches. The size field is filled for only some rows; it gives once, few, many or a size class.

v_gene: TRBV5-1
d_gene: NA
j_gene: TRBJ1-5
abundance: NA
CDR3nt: TGCACCAGCAGCCCAGGGACTTATAGCAATCAGCCCCAGCATTTT
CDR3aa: CTSSPGTYSNQPQHF

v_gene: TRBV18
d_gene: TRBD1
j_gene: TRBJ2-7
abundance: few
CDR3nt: TGTGCCGGCTCACCTTTCGCGGACAGGGGACATGACGAGCAGTACTTC
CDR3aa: CAGSPFADRGHDEQYF

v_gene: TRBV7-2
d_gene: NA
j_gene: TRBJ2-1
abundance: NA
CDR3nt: TGTGCCAGCTCGGACGCCAGGGTTGGGAGGGAGCAGTTCTTC
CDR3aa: CASSDARVGREQFF

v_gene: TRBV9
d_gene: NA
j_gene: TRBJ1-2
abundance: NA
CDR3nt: TGTGCCAGCAGCGCCCCTTCTCCAGGGGATTATGGCTACACCTTC
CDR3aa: CASSAPSPGDYGYTF

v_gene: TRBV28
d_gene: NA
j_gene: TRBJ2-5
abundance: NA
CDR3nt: TGTGCCAGCAACCGGGACGCTACCCAAGAGACCCAGTACTTC
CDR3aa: CASNRDATQETQYF

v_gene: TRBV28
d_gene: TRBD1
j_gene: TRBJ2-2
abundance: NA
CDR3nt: TGCGCCAGCAGTCAGGACAGGGTCACCGGGGAGCTGTTTTTT
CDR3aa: CASSQDRVTGELFF

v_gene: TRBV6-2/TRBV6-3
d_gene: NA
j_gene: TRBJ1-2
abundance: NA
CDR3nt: TGTGCCAGCAGCCCGGACCTCTATGGCTACACCTTC
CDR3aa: CASSPDLYGYTF

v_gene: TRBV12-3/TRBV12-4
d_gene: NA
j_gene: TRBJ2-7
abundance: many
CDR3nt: TGTGCCAGCAGTCCCCCCCCGGGCGGGCTAAACTACGAGCAGTACTTC
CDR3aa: CASSPPPGGLNYEQYF

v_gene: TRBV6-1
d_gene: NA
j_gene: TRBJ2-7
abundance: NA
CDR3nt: TGTGCCAGCAGCTTTAAGCGCTTCTACGAGCAGTACTTC
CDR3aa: CASSFKRFYEQYF

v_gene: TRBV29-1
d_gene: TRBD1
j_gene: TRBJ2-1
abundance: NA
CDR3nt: TGCAGCGTGGGGACAGGGGGAGGGAATGAGCAGTTCTTC
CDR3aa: CSVGTGGGNEQFF

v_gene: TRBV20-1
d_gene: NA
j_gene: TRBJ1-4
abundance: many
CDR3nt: TGCAGTGCTTACGGAACAACTAATGAAAAACTGTTTTTT
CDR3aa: CSAYGTTNEKLFF

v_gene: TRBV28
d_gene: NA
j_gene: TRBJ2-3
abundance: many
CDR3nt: TGTGCCAGCAGCATAGCCCGCCAAGGGTCAGATACGCAGTATTTT
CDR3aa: CASSIARQGSDTQYF

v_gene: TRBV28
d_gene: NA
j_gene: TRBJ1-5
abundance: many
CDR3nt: TGTGCCAGCAGTTTTAGGATTGGCAATCAGCCCCAGCATTTT
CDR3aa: CASSFRIGNQPQHF

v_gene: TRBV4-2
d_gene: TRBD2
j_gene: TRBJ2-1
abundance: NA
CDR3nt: TGTGCCAGCAGCCAAACATCAGCGGGAGTTGTCCACAATGAGCAGTTCTTC
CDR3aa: CASSQTSAGVVHNEQFF

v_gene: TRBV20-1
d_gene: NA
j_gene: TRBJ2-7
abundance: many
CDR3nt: TGCAGTGCTCCCGGGACCGTCAGCTCCTACGAGCAGTACTTC
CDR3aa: CSAPGTVSSYEQYF

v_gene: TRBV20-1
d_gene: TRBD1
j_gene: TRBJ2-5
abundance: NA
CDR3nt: TGCAGTGCTAGATTGAGAGGACAGGGCTTCCAAGAGACCCAGTACTTC
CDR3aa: CSARLRGQGFQETQYF

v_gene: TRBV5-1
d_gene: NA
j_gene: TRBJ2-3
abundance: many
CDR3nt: TGCGCCAGCAGCATGGAGAGCACTGGCACAGATACGCAGTATTTT
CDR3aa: CASSMESTGTDTQYF

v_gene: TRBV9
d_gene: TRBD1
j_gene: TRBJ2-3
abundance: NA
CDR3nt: TGTGCCAGCAGCGCGCATACAGGGGTCACAGATACGCAGTATTTT
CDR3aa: CASSAHTGVTDTQYF

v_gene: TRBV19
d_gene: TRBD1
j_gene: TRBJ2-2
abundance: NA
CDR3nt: TGTGCCAGTACGGGACAGGGGGCCGGCACCGGGGAGCTGTTTTTT
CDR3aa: CASTGQGAGTGELFF

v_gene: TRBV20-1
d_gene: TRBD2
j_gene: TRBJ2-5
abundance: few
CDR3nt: TGCAGTGCTAGAGATGCGGCGGGAGCGGAAGAGACCCAGTACTTC
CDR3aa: CSARDAAGAEETQYF

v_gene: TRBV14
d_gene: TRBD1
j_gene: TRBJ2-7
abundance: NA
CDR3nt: TGTGCCAGCAGCCAAACTCAATTTCGGACAGGAGGATACGAGCAGTACTTC
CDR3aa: CASSQTQFRTGGYEQYF

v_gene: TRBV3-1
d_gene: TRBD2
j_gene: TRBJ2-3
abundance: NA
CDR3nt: TGTGCCAGCAGCCAAGTTGCGGGAGGGTTCCATACGCAGTATTTT
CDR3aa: CASSQVAGGFHTQYF

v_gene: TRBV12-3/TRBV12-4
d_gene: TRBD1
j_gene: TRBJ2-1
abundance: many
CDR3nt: TGTGCCAGCAGTTCGGGGACCCTCCGGGACAGCGCCTATGAGCAGTTCTTC
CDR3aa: CASSSGTLRDSAYEQFF

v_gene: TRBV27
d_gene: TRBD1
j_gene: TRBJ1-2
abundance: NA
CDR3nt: TGTGCCAGCAGTTTCGGGGCGGAGGGGGCAGTATATGGCTACACCTTC
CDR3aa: CASSFGAEGAVYGYTF

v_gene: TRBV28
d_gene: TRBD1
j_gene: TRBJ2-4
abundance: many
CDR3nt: TGTGCCAGCAGTTTATGGGCAGGGGGAGCCAAAAACATTCAGTACTTC
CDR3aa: CASSLWAGGAKNIQYF

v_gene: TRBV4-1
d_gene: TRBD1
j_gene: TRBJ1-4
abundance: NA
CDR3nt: TGCGCCAGCAGCCATCGGGACAGGGGAAATGAAAAACTGTTTTTT
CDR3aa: CASSHRDRGNEKLFF

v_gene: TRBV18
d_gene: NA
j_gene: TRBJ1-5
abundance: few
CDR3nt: TGTGCCAGCTCACCACCCGATCAGCCCCAGCATTTT
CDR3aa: CASSPPDQPQHF

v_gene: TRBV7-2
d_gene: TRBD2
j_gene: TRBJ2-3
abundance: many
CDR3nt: TGTGCCAGCAGGCGCGGGACTAGCGTAACAGATACGCAGTATTTT
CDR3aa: CASRRGTSVTDTQYF

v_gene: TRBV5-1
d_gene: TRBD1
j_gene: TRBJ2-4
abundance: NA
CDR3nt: TGCGCCAGCAGCCCCGGGGACAGGGGGCCCGAAAACATTCAGTACTTC
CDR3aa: CASSPGDRGPENIQYF

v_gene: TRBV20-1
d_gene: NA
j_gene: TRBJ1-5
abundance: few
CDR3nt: TGCAGTGCCGCTAGGTCGGGGGCCCATCAGCCCCAGCATTTT
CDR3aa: CSAARSGAHQPQHF

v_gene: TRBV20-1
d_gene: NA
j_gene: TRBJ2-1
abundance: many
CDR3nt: TGCAGTGCTAGAGTCCCGAGCTCCTACAATGAGCAGTTCTTC
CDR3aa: CSARVPSSYNEQFF

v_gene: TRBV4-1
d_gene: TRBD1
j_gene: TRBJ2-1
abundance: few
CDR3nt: TGCGCCAGCAGCCATGGGGACAGGGGTGGCAATGAGCAGTTCTTC
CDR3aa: CASSHGDRGGNEQFF

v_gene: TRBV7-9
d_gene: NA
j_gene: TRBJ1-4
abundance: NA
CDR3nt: TGTGCCAGCAGCTTTAGGGGGTCGCGCACTAATGAAAAACTGTTTTTT
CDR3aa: CASSFRGSRTNEKLFF

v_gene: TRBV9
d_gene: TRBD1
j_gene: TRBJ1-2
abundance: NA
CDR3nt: TGTGCCAGCAGCGGGGGGACAGGGCTTAACTATGGCTACACCTTC
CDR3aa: CASSGGTGLNYGYTF

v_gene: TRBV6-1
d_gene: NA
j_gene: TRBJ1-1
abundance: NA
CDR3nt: TGTGCCAGCAGAAGACAGCGGTCGAACCCAATGAACACTGAAGCTTTCTTT
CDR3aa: CASRRQRSNPMNTEAFF

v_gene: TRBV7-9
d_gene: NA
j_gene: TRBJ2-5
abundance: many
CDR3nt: TGTGCCAGCAGACCGGGACAACGGGGCCAAGAGACCCAGTACTTC
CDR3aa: CASRPGQRGQETQYF

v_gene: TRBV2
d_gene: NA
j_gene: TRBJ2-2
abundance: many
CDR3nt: TGTGCCAGCAGCGAAGAACAGGCGACCGGGGAGCTGTTTTTT
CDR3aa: CASSEEQATGELFF

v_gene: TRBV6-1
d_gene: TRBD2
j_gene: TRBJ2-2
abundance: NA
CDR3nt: TGTGCCAGCAGTCGGGCTGGACCAGCGGGAAACACCGGGGAGCTGTTTTTT
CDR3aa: CASSRAGPAGNTGELFF

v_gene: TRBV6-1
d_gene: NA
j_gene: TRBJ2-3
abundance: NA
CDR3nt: TGTGCCCTCCTCGTCGCAGATACGCAGTATTTT
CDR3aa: CALLVADTQYF

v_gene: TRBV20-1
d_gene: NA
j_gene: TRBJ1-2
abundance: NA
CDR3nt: TGCAGTGCTAGACCGCCGGCACAGTCACCTAACTATGGCTACACCTTC
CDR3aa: CSARPPAQSPNYGYTF

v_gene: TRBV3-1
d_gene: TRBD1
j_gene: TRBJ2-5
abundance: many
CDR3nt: TGTGCCAGCAGCCAACCTGGGACAGGGGGCCTCGTAGGAGAGACCCAGTACTTC
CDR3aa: CASSQPGTGGLVGETQYF

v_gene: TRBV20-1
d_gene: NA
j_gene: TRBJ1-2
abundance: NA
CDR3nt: TGCAGTGCTAGAATAGGACAGCTTTTCTACACCTTC
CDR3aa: CSARIGQLFYTF

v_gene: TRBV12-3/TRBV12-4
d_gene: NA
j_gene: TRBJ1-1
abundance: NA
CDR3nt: TGTGCCAGCAGTTTTATGGGACAAAGGCTTCACACTGAAGCTTTCTTT
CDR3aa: CASSFMGQRLHTEAFF

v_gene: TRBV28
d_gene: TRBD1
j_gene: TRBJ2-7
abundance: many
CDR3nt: TGTGCCAGCAGTAGATGGACAGGGGGCGCGGGGGAGCAGTACTTC
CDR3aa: CASSRWTGGAGEQYF

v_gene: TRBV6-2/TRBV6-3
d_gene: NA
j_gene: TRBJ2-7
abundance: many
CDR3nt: TGTGCCAGCAGTTACTCTCTAGCCTACGAGCAGTACTTC
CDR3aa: CASSYSLAYEQYF

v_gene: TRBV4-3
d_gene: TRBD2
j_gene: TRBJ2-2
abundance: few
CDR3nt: TGCGCCAGCAGCCATCGGACTAGCGGGAGTGGCACCGGGGAGCTGTTTTTT
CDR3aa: CASSHRTSGSGTGELFF

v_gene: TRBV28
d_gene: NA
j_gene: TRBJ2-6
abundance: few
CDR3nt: TGTGCCAGCAGTTTAGGGGGCGTCCACTCTGGGGCCAACGTCCTGACTTTC
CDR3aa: CASSLGGVHSGANVLTF

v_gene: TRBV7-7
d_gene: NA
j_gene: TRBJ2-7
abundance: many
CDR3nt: TGTGCCAGCAGCTTAGCTAAGGGCTCCGAGCAGTACTTC
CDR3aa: CASSLAKGSEQYF

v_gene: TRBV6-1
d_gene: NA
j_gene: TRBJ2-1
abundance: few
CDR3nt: TGTGTCGTAGACTACAATTACGGCAATGAGCAGTTCTTC
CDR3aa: CVVDYNYGNEQFF

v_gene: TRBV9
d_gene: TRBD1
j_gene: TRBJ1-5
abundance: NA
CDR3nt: TGTGCCAGCAGCGCTGGGACAGGGGGTACTCAGCCCCAGCATTTT
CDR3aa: CASSAGTGGTQPQHF